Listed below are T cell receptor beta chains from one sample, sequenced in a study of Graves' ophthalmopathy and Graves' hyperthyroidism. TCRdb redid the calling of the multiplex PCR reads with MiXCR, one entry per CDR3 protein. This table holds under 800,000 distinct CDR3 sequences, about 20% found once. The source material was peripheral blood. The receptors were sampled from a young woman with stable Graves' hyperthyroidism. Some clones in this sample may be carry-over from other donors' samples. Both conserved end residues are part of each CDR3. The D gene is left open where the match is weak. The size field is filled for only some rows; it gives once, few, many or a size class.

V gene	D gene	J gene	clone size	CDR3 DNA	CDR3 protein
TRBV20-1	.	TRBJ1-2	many	TGCAGTGCTAGACCTGGAAGTTCTGAACGCTACACCTTC	CSARPGSSERYTF
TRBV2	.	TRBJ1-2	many	TGTGCCAGTCCGGGGGGCGGATATGGCTACACCTTC	CASPGGGYGYTF
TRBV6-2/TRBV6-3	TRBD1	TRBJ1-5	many	TGTGCCAGCAGTTACGCCGGGACAGGGATACAGCCCCAGCATTTT	CASSYAGTGIQPQHF
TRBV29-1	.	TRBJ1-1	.	TGCAGCGTTGTCCTGGGAGGAGAAACTGAAGCTTTCTTT	CSVVLGGETEAFF
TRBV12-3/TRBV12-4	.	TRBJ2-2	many	TGTGCCAGCAGCAAATTCAACACCGGGGAGCTGTTTTTT	CASSKFNTGELFF
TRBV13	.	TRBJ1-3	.	TGTGCCAGCAGCCGGACAGAGGTTGGACCCCTCTCTGGAAACACCATATATTTT	CASSRTEVGPLSGNTIYF
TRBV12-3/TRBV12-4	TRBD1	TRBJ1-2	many	TGTGCCAGCAGTACGGACAGGGGCTATGGCTACACCTTC	CASSTDRGYGYTF
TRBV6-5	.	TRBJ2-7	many	TGTGCCAGCAGTTCCATCCAGGGATACGAGCAGTACTTC	CASSSIQGYEQYF
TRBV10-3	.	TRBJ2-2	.	TGTGCCATCAGTGACCGGGCGGACACCGGGGAGCTGTTTTTT	CAISDRADTGELFF
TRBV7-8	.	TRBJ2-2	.	TGTGCCAGCAGCTCACTAGGACGGGGACGAGGGTCCGGGGAGCTGTTTTTT	CASSSLGRGRGSGELFF
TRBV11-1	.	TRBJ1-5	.	TGTGCGAGCGGGCAGGGAGTGAATAGCAATCAGCCCCAGCATTTT	CASGQGVNSNQPQHF
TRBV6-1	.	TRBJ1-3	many	TGTGCCAGCCGTGGGGCAGGGATTGGAAACACCATATATTTT	CASRGAGIGNTIYF
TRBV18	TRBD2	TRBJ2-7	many	TGTGCCAGCTCACCGGGGCGGGAGTCAAGCGAGCAGTACTTC	CASSPGRESSEQYF
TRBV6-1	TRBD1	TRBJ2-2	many	TGTGCCAGCAGTCCTCACAGGGGGAGGAACACCGGGGAGCTGTTTTTT	CASSPHRGRNTGELFF
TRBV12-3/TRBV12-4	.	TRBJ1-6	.	TGTGCCAGCAGACCACCCAGCGGGTTAATGGATTCACCCCTCCACTTT	CASRPPSGLMDSPLHF
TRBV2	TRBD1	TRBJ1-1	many	TGTGCCTACCGGGACAGGGGGAAACTAGGCACTGAAGCTTTCTTT	CAYRDRGKLGTEAFF
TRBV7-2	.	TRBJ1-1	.	TGTGCCAGCAGCTTATTCGGAGGGGAGAACACTGAAGCTTTCTTT	CASSLFGGENTEAFF
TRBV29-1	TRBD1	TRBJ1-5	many	TGCAGCGTTGCAGGGAGACAGGGTCAGCCCCAGCATTTT	CSVAGRQGQPQHF
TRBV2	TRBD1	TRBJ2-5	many	TGTGCCAGCAATCGTGAGATGGGAGGGACAGGGGGGACCAAAGAGACCCAGTACTTC	CASNREMGGTGGTKETQYF
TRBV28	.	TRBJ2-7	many	TGTGCCACCGTCTCCGGGGAACGGGACGAGCAGTACTTC	CATVSGERDEQYF
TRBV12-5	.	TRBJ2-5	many	TGTGCTAGTGGTCCCCCCTCCGCCGCTGCCCGGGAGACCCAGTACTTC	CASGPPSAAARETQYF
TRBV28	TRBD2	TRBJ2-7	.	TGTGCCAGCAGTATAGCGGGGTTAAACTCCTACGAGCAGTACTTC	CASSIAGLNSYEQYF
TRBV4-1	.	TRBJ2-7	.	TGCGCCAGCAGCCCGGGATGGGGTGAGCAGTACTTC	CASSPGWGEQYF
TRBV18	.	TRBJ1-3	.	TGTGCCAGCTCACCTGCGGTATTTGGAAACACCATATATTTT	CASSPAVFGNTIYF
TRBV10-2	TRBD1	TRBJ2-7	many	TGCGCCAGCAGTGTTCCCTTGGACAGGCTCTACTCCTACGAGCAGTACTTC	CASSVPLDRLYSYEQYF
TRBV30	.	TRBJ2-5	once	TGTGCCTGGAGTGAGGGGGGATTGGAGACCCAGTACTTC	CAWSEGGLETQYF
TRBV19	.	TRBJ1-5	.	TGTGCCAGTACGTCAGGGTGGACGGATCAGCCCCAGCATTTT	CASTSGWTDQPQHF
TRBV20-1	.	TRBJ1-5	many	TGCAGTGCTAGCCTTGGATCGCCGATTGGCAATCAGCCCCAGCATTTT	CSASLGSPIGNQPQHF
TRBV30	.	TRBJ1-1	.	TGTGCCTGGAGTCGTCTGACACGGCAGAACACTGAAGCTTTCTTT	CAWSRLTRQNTEAFF
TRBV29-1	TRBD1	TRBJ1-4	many	TGCAGCGTTGCGACAGGGCCTAATGAAAAACTGTTTTTT	CSVATGPNEKLFF
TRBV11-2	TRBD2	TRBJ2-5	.	TGTGCCAGCAGCATTGGGACTACCTATCAAGAGACCCAGTACTTC	CASSIGTTYQETQYF
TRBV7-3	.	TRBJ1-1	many	TGTGCCAGCAGCCGGGGGGCAGGAAAGAACACTGAAGCTTTCTTT	CASSRGAGKNTEAFF
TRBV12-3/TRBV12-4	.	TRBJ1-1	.	TGTGCCAGCAGCCCCGTCCAGTACACTGAAGCTTTCTTT	CASSPVQYTEAFF
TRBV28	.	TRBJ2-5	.	TGTGCCAGCAGCCAAATCGACTATCCGTACCAAGAGACCCAGTACTTC	CASSQIDYPYQETQYF
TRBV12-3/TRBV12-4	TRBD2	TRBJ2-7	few	TGTGCCAGCAGTTTCCCCCCCCGGACTAGCGGGATGGTCGTCGCCTACGAGCAGTACTTC	CASSFPPRTSGMVVAYEQYF